This TCR beta chain originates from a study of beta chain features in type 1 diabetes. This clone was counted a few times. Its specificity is not known. Study-wide findings and caveats: Resolution of whether HLA type affects TCRB rearrangement was not achieved here. In the patient group, naive, central memory and Treg TCRB repertoires seemed more alike than in the healthy donor group. There was a moderate but significant shortening of TCRB CDR3s in all four CD4+ subsets of Type 1 diabetes patients.

This CDR3 has 14 amino acids. V shed 4 bases and J shed 3 bases, with 12 bases lying between them. Germline-derived CDR1 and CDR2 are SGHRS and YFSETQ. The isolated RNA, all of it, was reverse transcribed, so expressed TCRB transcripts were what got sequenced. Using immunoSEQ multiplex PCR, the repertoire was profiled, and TCRdb retains in-frame clones only, with some absent. The sample lists hundreds of thousands of clones, about 14% seen once, with 0.035% to 0.045% in the top ten. Purity exceeded 95% in all sorted populations. The TCR was taken from a man aged 18 to 30 with type 1 diabetes. What was sequenced was naive CD4+ T cells from blood. The V gene is TRBV5-1, the J gene TRBJ2-3, with D possibly TRBD2 on 5 matching bases. The CDR3 coding sequence is TGCGCCAGCAGCCCCGCGGGCGGTACAGATACGCAGTATTTT. This sequence encodes CASSPAGGTDTQYF.